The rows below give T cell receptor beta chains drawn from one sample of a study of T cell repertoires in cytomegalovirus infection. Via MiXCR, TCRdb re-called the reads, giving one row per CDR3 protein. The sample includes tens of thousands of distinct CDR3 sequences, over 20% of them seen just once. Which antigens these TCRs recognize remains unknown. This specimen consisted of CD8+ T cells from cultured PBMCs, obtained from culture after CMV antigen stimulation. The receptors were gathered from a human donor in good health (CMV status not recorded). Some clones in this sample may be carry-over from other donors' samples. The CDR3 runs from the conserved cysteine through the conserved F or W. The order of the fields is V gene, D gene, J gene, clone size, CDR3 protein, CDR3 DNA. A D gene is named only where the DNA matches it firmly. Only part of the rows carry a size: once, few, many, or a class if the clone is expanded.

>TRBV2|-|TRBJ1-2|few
CASRSRGMLNYGYTF
TGTGCCAGCAGAAGCAGGGGAATGTTAAACTATGGCTACACCTTC
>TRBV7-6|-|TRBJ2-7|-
CASSAGDTGPDSYEQYF
TGTGCCAGCAGCGCTGGGGATACAGGGCCCGACTCCTACGAGCAGTACTTC
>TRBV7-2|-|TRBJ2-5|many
CASSSGSRETQYF
TGTGCCAGCAGCTCTGGGTCCAGGGAGACCCAGTACTTC
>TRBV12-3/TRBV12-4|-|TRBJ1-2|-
CASSLGRNYGYTF
TGTGCCAGCAGTTTAGGGAGGAATTATGGCTACACCTTC
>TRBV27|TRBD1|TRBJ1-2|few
CASSLSRTGGDGYTF
TGTGCCAGCAGTTTATCGAGGACAGGGGGCGATGGCTACACCTTC
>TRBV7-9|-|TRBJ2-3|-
CASSPWGSTDTQYF
TGTGCCAGCAGCCCCTGGGGTAGCACAGATACGCAGTATTTT
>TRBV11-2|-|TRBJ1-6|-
CASSPLGAGWTSPLHF
TGTGCCAGCAGTCCGCTAGGAGCAGGGTGGACTTCACCCCTCCACTTT
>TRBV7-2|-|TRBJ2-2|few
CASSFTENTGELFF
TGTGCCAGCAGCTTCACAGAGAACACCGGGGAGCTGTTTTTT
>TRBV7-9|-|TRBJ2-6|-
CASSQGRSGANVLTF
TGTGCCAGCAGCCAGGGGCGCTCTGGGGCCAACGTCCTGACTTTC
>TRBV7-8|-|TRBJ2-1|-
CASSLAGSDTYNEQFF
TGTGCCAGCAGCTTAGCGGGGAGCGATACCTACAATGAGCAGTTCTTC
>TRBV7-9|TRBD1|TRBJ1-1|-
CASSFAPGQFISETEAFF
TGTGCCAGCAGCTTTGCGCCGGGACAGTTCATTTCGGAGACTGAAGCTTTCTTT
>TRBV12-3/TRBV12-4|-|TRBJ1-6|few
CASSLQDSSPLHF
TGTGCCAGCAGTTTACAGGATAGTTCACCCCTCCACTTT
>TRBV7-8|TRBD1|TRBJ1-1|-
CASSLGGQGARTEAFF
TGTGCCAGCAGCTTAGGGGGACAGGGGGCGCGGACTGAAGCTTTCTTT
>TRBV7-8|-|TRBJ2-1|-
CASSYLPGASYNEQFF
TGTGCCAGCAGCTACCTGCCAGGGGCCTCCTACAATGAGCAGTTCTTC
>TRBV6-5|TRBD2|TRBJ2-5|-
CASSLTSGGTNQETQYF
TGTGCCAGCAGTTTGACTAGCGGGGGTACTAATCAAGAGACCCAGTACTTC
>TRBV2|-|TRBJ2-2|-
CASSTTRASGSGELFF
TGTGCCAGCAGTACCACCAGGGCGAGTGGTTCCGGGGAGCTGTTTTTT
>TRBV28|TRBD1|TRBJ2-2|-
CASSPEGQGAPGELFF
TGTGCCAGCAGCCCTGAGGGACAGGGGGCGCCCGGGGAGCTGTTTTTT
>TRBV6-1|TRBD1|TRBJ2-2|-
CASALGQDTGELFF
TGTGCCAGCGCCCTTGGACAGGACACCGGGGAGCTGTTTTTT
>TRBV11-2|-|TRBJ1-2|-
CASSLDSGVSFYGYTF
TGTGCCAGCAGCTTAGATTCAGGGGTCTCGTTCTATGGCTACACCTTC
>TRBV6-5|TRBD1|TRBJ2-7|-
CASSAGTEVYEQYF
TGTGCCAGCAGTGCCGGGACAGAAGTTTACGAGCAGTACTTC
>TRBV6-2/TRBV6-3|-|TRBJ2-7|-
CASVPFRNSYEQYF
TGTGCCAGCGTTCCGTTCAGGAACTCCTACGAGCAGTACTTC
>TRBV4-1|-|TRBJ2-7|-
CASSQDLAGMGDYEQYF
TGCGCCAGCAGCCAAGATCTGGCGGGGATGGGGGACTACGAGCAGTACTTC
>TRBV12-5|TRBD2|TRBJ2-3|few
CASGLVRSRTSGGDTQYF
TGTGCTAGTGGTTTGGTACGGTCTAGAACTAGCGGTGGAGATACGCAGTATTTT
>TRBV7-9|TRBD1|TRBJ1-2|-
CASSSGGQEFSNYGYTF
TGTGCCAGCAGCTCCGGCGGACAGGAGTTCTCTAACTATGGCTACACCTTC
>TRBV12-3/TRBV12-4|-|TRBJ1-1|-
CASSDSRRGNTEAFF
TGTGCCAGCAGTGACTCCCGGCGGGGGAACACTGAAGCTTTCTTT
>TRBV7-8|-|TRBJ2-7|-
CASSLASIEAVEQYF
TGTGCCAGCAGCTTAGCGTCGATCGAGGCCGTCGAGCAGTACTTC